The 7 T cell receptor beta chains given below trace back to one sample, sequenced in a study of kidney transplant recipient with SARS-CoV-2 infection. TCRdb re-called the reads through MiXCR, storing one row per CDR3 protein. Of approximately 240,000 distinct CDR3 sequences listed, more than 25% are singletons. The specimen was a blood sample, collected at baseline and on day 111 from a kidney transplant recipient. The source is a male patient between 25 and 39 years old who had COVID-19 and was a kidney transplant recipient. Some T cells may possibly be graft donor cells.

The sample holds many counts of this clonotype. This rearrangement joins TRBV4-3 to TRBJ1-2; the D is unclear. This CDR3 comprises 17 residues. Germline V CDR1 and CDR2: LGHNA, YSLEER. Trimming left V 5 bases short and J 4 bases short, with 23 bases between. CDR3 region: CASSCLGGRRKTYGYTF. For the CDR3, the DNA is TGCGCCAGCAGCTGCCTCGGAGGACGTCGAAAGACCTATGGCTACACCTTC.

As to this clonotype: With a much larger clone just one base away, this may be a read error. V usage is TRBV7-2 and J usage is TRBJ2-2; 8 bases fit TRBD2. There are 14 residues in the CDR3. Per the germline V gene, CDR1 is SGHTA and CDR2 is FQGNSA. CDR3 in DNA: TGTGTCAGCAGCTTGCGCGGGAGGTTGGGGGAGCTGTTTTTT. Its translation: CVSSLRGRLGELFF.

This clonotype was seen just once. In DNA, the CDR3 is TGTGCCAGCAGCTTGGGCCCCCGAGGCGGGAGGGGGACCGGGGAGCTGTTTTTT. Amino acid sequence: CASSLGPRGGRGTGELFF. The genes are TRBV5-4 and TRBJ2-2; 9 bases agree with TRBD2. This CDR3 has 18 amino acids. Germline V gene lookup returns CDR1 SGHNT and CDR2 YYREEE (reference sequence). Trimming cost V 0 bases and J 5 bases; bases outside gene matches: 11.

V gene TRBV5-1 combines with J gene TRBJ2-3, with 8 bases aligning to TRBD1. The J segment lost 5 bases and the V segment lost 7 bases, leaving 15 bases of the junction unmatched. The CDR3 consists of 16 residues. Germline V gene sequence: CDR1 SGHRS, CDR2 YFSETQ. CDR3: CASGGSGTGDRDTQYF. DNA of the CDR3: TGCGCCAGCGGGGGGTCCGGGACAGGAGACCGAGATACGCAGTATTTT. The whole variable domain, remainder taken from reference TRBV5-1 and TRBJ2-3, is KAGVTQTPRYLIKTRGQQVTLSCSPISGHRSVSWYQQTPGQGLQFLFEYFSETQRNKGNFPGRFSGRQFSNSRSEMNVSTLELGDSALYLCASGGSGTGDRDTQYFGPGTRLTVL.

Ten or more counts support this clonotype. This chain connects TRBV28 to TRBJ1-5, with 7 nucleotides matching TRBD1. V lost 2 bases and J lost 5; bases outside the gene matches: 6. In germline, CDR1 is MDHEN, CDR2 SYDVKM. This CDR3 region has 15 residues. As DNA, the CDR3 is TGTGCCAGCAGTTTACCCGACAGGGCCCATCAGCCCCAGCATTTT. Amino acids: CASSLPDRAHQPQHF.

This chain links TRBV5-4 with TRBJ2-3; TRBD1 might be the D (5 bases). V gave up 3 bases and J gave up 5 bases, with 16 bases separating them. Germline CDR1 is SGHNT and CDR2 is YYREEE (reference sequence). The CDR3 loop spans 15 amino acids. Here the CDR3 DNA reads TGTGCCAGCAGCTCCCCAGGGATCCTGGGAGATACGCAGTATTTT. This translates into CASSSPGILGDTQYF.

The table lists this clonotype with many counts. The V call is TRBV20-1, the J call TRBJ1-6, with D perhaps matching TRBD1 (5 bases). In germline, CDR1 is DFQATT, CDR2 SNEGSKA (reference sequence). The CDR3 length is 16 residues. V was pared by 3 bases and J by 7 bases, with 19 bases between. For the CDR3, the DNA is TGCAGTGCTAGTTTCAGGTCCAGGGTTACCAATTCACCCCTCCACTTT. It specifies CSASFRSRVTNSPLHF.